The 17 T cell receptor beta chains in this list originate from one sample, sequenced in a study of T cell repertoires in cytomegalovirus infection. Via MiXCR, TCRdb re-called the reads, giving one row per CDR3 protein. This table has almost 550,000 distinct CDR3 sequences, approximately 17% appearing once. The sequencing input was CD8+ T cells from PBMCs. The receptors were gathered from a human donor in good health (CMV status not recorded). Some clones in this sample may be carry-over from other donors' samples.

This clonotype was recorded at least ten times. V usage is TRBV12-3 or TRBV12-4 and J usage is TRBJ2-7; D tentatively fits TRBD1 or TRBD2 (5 bases each). V was clipped by 0 bases and J by 1 base, with 19 bases between them. This CDR3 has 18 amino acids. CDR3 bases: TGTGCCAGCAGTTTAGCGGCCGGGACCGCTCCTCGATCCTACGAGCAGTACTTC. Protein product: CASSLAAGTAPRSYEQYF.

The table lists this clonotype with many counts. J is TRBJ1-2 and V is TRBV20-1; the match to TRBD1 covers 10 bases. Germline CDR1 is DFQATT and CDR2 is SNEGSKA (reference sequence). With V trimmed by 0 bases and J by 5 bases, 9 bases remained unmatched. The CDR3 has 16 residues. In DNA, the CDR3 is TGCAGTGCTAGAGATTGGGGGACAGGGGTCGAGTATGGCTACACCTTC. This sequence encodes CSARDWGTGVEYGYTF.

This clonotype was picked up many times. This rearrangement joins TRBV7-9 to TRBJ2-1, with D possibly matching TRBD1 (6 bases). Germline-derived CDR1 and CDR2 are SEHNR and FQNEAQ (reference sequence). The germline V and J ends were trimmed by 3 bases and 6 bases, with 15 bases remaining between them. This CDR3 contains 15 residues. CDR3 sequence (DNA): TGTGCCAGCAGCTTTGTCCAGGGGTTCCGCAATGAGCAGTTCTTC. Amino acids: CASSFVQGFRNEQFF.

In this sample, this clonotype turned up a few times. The chain combines TRBV15 with TRBJ1-1; no reliable D call. This CDR3 region has 12 residues. V was shortened by 1 base and J by 5 bases, with 5 bases between the two germline ends. Germline loops: CDR1 LNHNV, CDR2 YYDKDF (reference sequence). The CDR3 DNA reads TGTGCCACCAGCAGAGTTGGGACTGAAGCTTTCTTT. Residues: CATSRVGTEAFF.

This clonotype has a handful of counts. The rearrangement uses TRBV29-1 and TRBJ2-3; TRBD2 might be the D (5 bases). The CDR3 loop spans 15 amino acids. Germline V lookup: CDR1 SQVTM, CDR2 ANQGSEA. Trimming pared 5 bases from V and 2 bases from J, leaving 17 bases between. The CDR3 loop is CSVQTPEGYTDTQYF. CDR3 nucleotide sequence: TGCAGCGTTCAAACCCCAGAGGGATACACAGATACGCAGTATTTT.

Regarding this clonotype: A single base separates this from a much larger clone, so it may be a read error. The gene calls are TRBV7-3 and TRBJ1-6; D might be TRBD1 (6 bases). Germline CDR1 SGHTA, CDR2 FQGTGA. The CDR3 extends over 14 amino acids. CDR3 bases: TGTTCCAGCAGCTTAACCCAGGGGTATTCACCCCTCCACTTT. Its protein product is CSSSLTQGYSPLHF.

This clonotype was seen repeatedly, ten times or more. The chain uses TRBV7-8 and TRBJ1-5; D uncertain. The CDR3 has 13 residues. The V end lost 0 bases, the J end lost 9 bases, and 9 bases lay between the germline ends. CDR1 and CDR2 (germline): SGHVS, FQNEAQ. CDR3 sequence: CASSLAAERPQHF. DNA of the CDR3: TGTGCCAGCAGCTTAGCTGCGGAGAGGCCCCAGCATTTT.

Ten or more counts support this clonotype. This chain joins TRBV7-2 and TRBJ2-7; tentatively, D is TRBD2 (6 bases). V was trimmed by 0 bases and J by 0 bases, leaving 12 bases between them. CDR3 length: 16 amino acids. Germline V gene sequence: CDR1 SGHTA, CDR2 FQGNSA. In nucleotides, the CDR3 is TGTGCCAGCAGCTTAGCGACCGGACTACTCTCCTACGAGCAGTACTTC. This translates into CASSLATGLLSYEQYF. The full variable domain, in which reference TRBV7-2 and TRBJ2-7 provide the parts outside the CDR3, is GAGVSQSPSNKVTEKGKDVELRCDPISGHTALYWYRQSLGQGLEFLIYFQGNSAPDKSGLPSDRFSAERTGGSVSTLTIQRTQQEDSAVYLCASSLATGLLSYEQYFGPGTRLTVT.

This clonotype was counted once. The V call is TRBV20-1, the J call TRBJ1-2; TRBD1 agrees at 7 bases. V was pared by 1 base and J by 5 bases, with 4 bases of the junction left unmatched. Germline V CDR1 and CDR2: DFQATT, SNEGSKA (reference sequence). CDR3 length equals 13 residues. CDR3: CSARATGSYGYTF. Here the CDR3 DNA reads TGCAGTGCTAGAGCGACAGGGAGTTATGGCTACACCTTC.

This clonotype was seen repeatedly, ten times or more. V gene TRBV7-9 combines with J gene TRBJ2-5; no clear D gene. The germline V and J ends were trimmed by 1 base and 5 bases, with 5 bases remaining between them. The length of the CDR3 is 12 residues. CDR1 is SEHNR, CDR2 FQNEAQ, per germline (reference sequence). CDR3 sequence: CASSLGKETQYF. DNA for the CDR3: TGTGCCAGCAGCTTAGGGAAGGAGACCCAGTACTTC.

In this sample, this clonotype turned up a few times. This chain uses TRBV27 with TRBJ2-6; D remains unclear. The germline gives CDR1 MNHEY, CDR2 SMNVEV (reference sequence). The V end lost 10 bases, the J end lost 1 base, and 5 bases lay between the germline ends. CDR3 length: 12 amino acids. This chain's CDR3 is CATGSGANVLTF. CDR3 in DNA: TGTGCCACCGGATCTGGGGCCAACGTCCTGACTTTC.

The rearrangement links TRBV18 to TRBJ1-1; D not resolved. In germline, CDR1 is KGHSH, CDR2 LQKENI. The CDR3 runs to 14 residues. Trimming pared 0 bases from V and 1 base from J, leaving 6 bases between. CDR3 region: CASSPPKKNTEAFF. In DNA, the CDR3 is TGTGCCAGCTCACCACCGAAGAAGAACACTGAAGCTTTCTTT.

There are a few counts of this clonotype. The CDR3 region has the DNA TGTGCCAGCAGCTTAGACAATGGACTTCCCCCCACAGATACGCAGTATTTT. Protein sequence: CASSLDNGLPPTDTQYF. This chain links TRBV11-1 with TRBJ2-3; D perhaps matches TRBD2 (5 bases). Germline CDR1 and CDR2: SGHAT and FQDESV (reference sequence). V was clipped by 1 base and J by 2 bases, with 16 bases between them. This CDR3 contains 17 residues.

This clonotype was found many times. The rearrangement joins TRBV7-9 to TRBJ1-1, with D possibly TRBD1 on 5 matching bases. This CDR3 comprises 14 residues. Trimming pared 5 bases from V and 0 bases from J, leaving 10 bases between. Germline V lookup: CDR1 SEHNR, CDR2 FQNEAQ (reference sequence). CDR3 protein: CASSPGGVNTEAFF. CDR3 in DNA: TGTGCCAGCAGCCCCGGAGGGGTGAACACTGAAGCTTTCTTT.

There are a few counts of this clonotype. V usage is TRBV5-1 and J usage is TRBJ1-6; D is perhaps TRBD1 (6 bases). This CDR3 region has 15 residues. V lost 4 bases to trimming and J lost 7 bases, with 15 bases between them. CDR1 is SGHRS and CDR2 is YFSETQ in the germline V gene. The CDR3 bases are TGCGCCAGCAGCGTGGCAGGGGAGAAGAATTCACCCCTCCACTTT. Its protein is CASSVAGEKNSPLHF.

This sequence joins TRBV29-1 and TRBJ2-3; a possible D gene is TRBD1 (5 bases). CDR1 SQVTM and CDR2 ANQGSEA come from the germline V gene. V lost 0 bases and J 0 bases, leaving 10 bases between the germline ends. The CDR3 has 15 residues. The CDR3 protein is CSVEEAGWSTDTQYF. Written as DNA, the CDR3 is TGCAGCGTTGAAGAGGCAGGGTGGAGCACAGATACGCAGTATTTT.

This clonotype occurred many times. This chain joins TRBV12-5 and TRBJ1-1, with 10 positions matching TRBD1. With V trimmed by 3 bases and J by 11 bases, 15 bases remained unmatched. CDR1 and CDR2 from the germline V gene are LGHNT and FRNRAP. The CDR3 runs to 16 residues. The CDR3, as DNA: TGTGCTAGTGGTTTCGGTCCCCTTCCGGGACAGGGGCCTGCTTTCTTT. Translating it yields CASGFGPLPGQGPAFF.